This TCR beta chain was found in a study of regulatory T cells in long-lasting Graves disease. Study-wide context: Graves' patients, newly diagnosed, had taken antithyroid drugs under 3 months. Study results and limitations: Accuracy may have suffered from the small sample size.

Investigators prepared the TCR beta libraries by applying iRepertoire HTBI primers and Arm-PCR of CDR3 regions. In TCRdb, the multiplex PCR reads were re-called with MiXCR into one record per CDR3 protein. The table lists about 200,000 distinct CDR3 sequences, approximately 18% of them singletons. The germline CDR1 and CDR2 sequences are DFQATT and SNEGSKA (reference sequence). V was clipped by 4 bases and J by 0 bases, with 13 bases between them. The CDR3 runs 15 residues. Time point specified: newly diagnosed GD, antithyroid drugs for less than 3 months. TCR sequences were obtained from RNA taken from PBMCs. This clonotype was seen ten or more times. Its cognate antigen is unknown. The same specimen was also included in a second study, on T cells in Graves' hyperthyroidism and ophthalmopathy. That work states: Patients aged 18 to 65 had newly diagnosed hyperthyroidism that had lasted under 2 months.

This sequence originates from a woman in her twenties or thirties with Graves disease. This specimen was peripheral blood mononuclear cells (PBMCs), taken at new diagnosis, from a patient treated with antithyroid drugs. The V gene is TRBV20-1, the J gene TRBJ2-4, with D tentatively TRBD1 (5 bases). CDR3 bases: TGCAGTGCTACAGGGAACGACCTAGCCAAAAACATTCAGTACTTC. It is translated as CSATGNDLAKNIQYF.